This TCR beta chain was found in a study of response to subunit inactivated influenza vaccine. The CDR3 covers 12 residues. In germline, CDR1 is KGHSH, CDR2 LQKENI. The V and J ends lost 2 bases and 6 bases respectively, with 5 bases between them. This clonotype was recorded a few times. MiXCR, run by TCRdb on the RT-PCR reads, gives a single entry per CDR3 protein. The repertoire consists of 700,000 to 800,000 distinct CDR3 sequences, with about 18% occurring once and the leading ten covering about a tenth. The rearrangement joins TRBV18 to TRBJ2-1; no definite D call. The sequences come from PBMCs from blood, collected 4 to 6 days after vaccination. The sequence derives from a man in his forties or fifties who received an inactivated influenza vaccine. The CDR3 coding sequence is TGTGCCAGCTCACCAGTGATCAATGAGCAGTTCTTC. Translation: CASSPVINEQFF.